These T cell receptor beta chains were read from a single sample in a study of CD8+ T cells in alopecia areata. Produced via immunoSEQ multiplex PCR; TCRdb's table is partial and in-frame only. The repertoire consists of 170,000 or so clones, with 50% to 70% occurring once and the leading ten covering approximately 1.7%. Sequenced here: CD4+ T cells sorted from blood, sampled at week 0. The receptors derive from a human donor with alopecia areata. The CDR3 runs from the conserved cysteine through the conserved F or W. Each record gives: V gene, clone size, J gene, D gene, CDR3 DNA, CDR3 protein. A D gene is named only where the DNA matches it firmly. A clone size is listed for some rows: how often the clone was seen (once, few, many), or a class if it is expanded.

v_call: TRBV29-1; clone_size: .; j_call: TRBJ2-7; d_call: .; cdr3_nt: TGCAGCGTTGGGGGGAGTTTTGGCGAGCAGTACTTC; cdr3_aa: CSVGGSFGEQYF
v_call: TRBV4-2; clone_size: .; j_call: TRBJ2-7; d_call: .; cdr3_nt: TGTGCCAGCAGCCAAGAGGGCGGGCCGACCTACGAGCAGTACTTC; cdr3_aa: CASSQEGGPTYEQYF
v_call: TRBV10-3; clone_size: many; j_call: TRBJ2-6; d_call: .; cdr3_nt: TGTGCCATCAGTGATTTGTCAACCTCTGGGGCCAACGTCCTGACTTTC; cdr3_aa: CAISDLSTSGANVLTF
v_call: TRBV18; clone_size: many; j_call: TRBJ2-5; d_call: TRBD2; cdr3_nt: TGTGCCAGCACCTCGGGAGGGAAGGAGACCCAGTACTTC; cdr3_aa: CASTSGGKETQYF
v_call: TRBV29-1; clone_size: .; j_call: TRBJ2-3; d_call: .; cdr3_nt: TGCAGCGTTGGTCACCAGGGAGACCTCACAGATACGCAGTATTTT; cdr3_aa: CSVGHQGDLTDTQYF
v_call: TRBV25-1; clone_size: few; j_call: TRBJ2-2; d_call: .; cdr3_nt: TGTGCCAGCAGAGATGGTAGGGGCACCGGGGAGCTGTTTTTT; cdr3_aa: CASRDGRGTGELFF
v_call: TRBV30; clone_size: .; j_call: TRBJ1-6; d_call: .; cdr3_nt: TGTGCCTGGAACGGTGGGGGATTATGGTCACCCCTCCACTTT; cdr3_aa: CAWNGGGLWSPLHF
v_call: TRBV2; clone_size: .; j_call: TRBJ1-1; d_call: .; cdr3_nt: TGTGCCAGCAACACCAGGGGAAGAAACACTGAAGCTTTCTTT; cdr3_aa: CASNTRGRNTEAFF
v_call: TRBV29-1; clone_size: .; j_call: TRBJ2-3; d_call: .; cdr3_nt: TGCAGCGCCCGAAGATCGGGCGAACCATCGCAGTATTTT; cdr3_aa: CSARRSGEPSQYF
v_call: TRBV27; clone_size: .; j_call: TRBJ1-2; d_call: .; cdr3_nt: TGTGCCAGCAGTTTTCGGGAGGGGCGCTATGGCTACACCTTC; cdr3_aa: CASSFREGRYGYTF
v_call: TRBV29-1; clone_size: once; j_call: TRBJ2-1; d_call: TRBD2; cdr3_nt: TGCAGCGTTTGGTCGGGGCTAGCGGGAAACAATGAGCAGTTCTTC; cdr3_aa: CSVWSGLAGNNEQFF
v_call: TRBV29-1; clone_size: few; j_call: TRBJ2-5; d_call: TRBD2; cdr3_nt: TGCAGCGTTGACCGGGGACTAGGAGAGACCCAGTACTTC; cdr3_aa: CSVDRGLGETQYF
v_call: TRBV7-2; clone_size: .; j_call: TRBJ2-5; d_call: .; cdr3_nt: TGTGCCAGCAGCCGGACAGCCAGACCTGGGGAGACCCAGTACTTC; cdr3_aa: CASSRTARPGETQYF
v_call: TRBV5-1; clone_size: .; j_call: TRBJ2-3; d_call: TRBD2; cdr3_nt: TGCGCCAGCAGCTCCATGGCGGGGGTGTCAGATACGCAGTATTTT; cdr3_aa: CASSSMAGVSDTQYF
v_call: TRBV29-1; clone_size: .; j_call: TRBJ2-1; d_call: TRBD1; cdr3_nt: TGCAGCGGAGGGACAGCTCACAATGAGCAGTTCTTC; cdr3_aa: CSGGTAHNEQFF
v_call: TRBV6-1; clone_size: .; j_call: TRBJ1-5; d_call: .; cdr3_nt: TGTGCCAGCAGTGAAGCTGGGGTTGTAGGTCAGCCCCAGCATTTT; cdr3_aa: CASSEAGVVGQPQHF
v_call: TRBV2; clone_size: .; j_call: TRBJ2-5; d_call: TRBD1; cdr3_nt: TGTGCCAGCAGTGATCCGTTCACAGGGGTTGGAGAGACCCAGTACTTC; cdr3_aa: CASSDPFTGVGETQYF
v_call: TRBV29-1; clone_size: .; j_call: TRBJ1-1; d_call: .; cdr3_nt: TGCAGCGTCGGCAGACGCACTGAAGCTTTCTTT; cdr3_aa: CSVGRRTEAFF
v_call: TRBV28; clone_size: .; j_call: TRBJ2-5; d_call: TRBD2; cdr3_nt: TGTGCCAGCAGTTTCATAGCGGGCGGCCAAGAGACCCAGTACTTC; cdr3_aa: CASSFIAGGQETQYF
v_call: TRBV29-1; clone_size: .; j_call: TRBJ2-5; d_call: TRBD1; cdr3_nt: TGCAGCGCTACAGGGGGCCAAGAGACCCAGTACTTC; cdr3_aa: CSATGGQETQYF
v_call: TRBV11-2; clone_size: once; j_call: TRBJ2-1; d_call: .; cdr3_nt: TGTGCCAGCACCCACGTGGGGGAATACAATGAGCAGTTCTTC; cdr3_aa: CASTHVGEYNEQFF
v_call: TRBV30; clone_size: .; j_call: TRBJ2-1; d_call: .; cdr3_nt: TGTGCCTGGAGTGTACGGGTAAATGAGCAGTTCTTC; cdr3_aa: CAWSVRVNEQFF
v_call: TRBV9; clone_size: .; j_call: TRBJ2-3; d_call: TRBD2; cdr3_nt: TGTGCCAGCAGCGTAGCGCCAGGACTAGACTCAGATACGCAGTATTTT; cdr3_aa: CASSVAPGLDSDTQYF
v_call: TRBV29-1; clone_size: .; j_call: TRBJ1-5; d_call: .; cdr3_nt: TGCAGCGTTGCGGAAGGGGCCTACAATCAGCCCCAGCATTTT; cdr3_aa: CSVAEGAYNQPQHF
v_call: TRBV29-1; clone_size: few; j_call: TRBJ1-5; d_call: .; cdr3_nt: TGCAGCGTCCGTACCCAAGGAGATCAGCCCCAGCATTTT; cdr3_aa: CSVRTQGDQPQHF
v_call: TRBV29-1; clone_size: .; j_call: TRBJ1-1; d_call: .; cdr3_nt: TGCAGCGTTGACCTTAACCAGGGGAGCACTGAAGCTTTCTTT; cdr3_aa: CSVDLNQGSTEAFF
v_call: TRBV27; clone_size: .; j_call: TRBJ2-3; d_call: .; cdr3_nt: TGTGCCAGCAGTTTGTGGGGTGGGATCACAGATACGCAGTATTTT; cdr3_aa: CASSLWGGITDTQYF
v_call: TRBV6-5; clone_size: .; j_call: TRBJ2-2; d_call: .; cdr3_nt: TGTGCCAGCACCCTGGGACATCGGATCGGGGAGCTGTTTTTT; cdr3_aa: CASTLGHRIGELFF
v_call: TRBV30; clone_size: .; j_call: TRBJ2-3; d_call: TRBD2; cdr3_nt: TGTGCCTGGCAGCGGGGGAACACAGATACGCAGTATTTT; cdr3_aa: CAWQRGNTDTQYF
v_call: TRBV5-6; clone_size: .; j_call: TRBJ1-5; d_call: TRBD1; cdr3_nt: TGTGCCAGCAGCCCGTGGACAGGGAAACCCCAGCATTTT; cdr3_aa: CASSPWTGKPQHF
v_call: TRBV27; clone_size: .; j_call: TRBJ2-1; d_call: TRBD2; cdr3_nt: TGTGCCAGCGGAAGACTAGCGGGGGGTAATGAGCAGTTCTTC; cdr3_aa: CASGRLAGGNEQFF
v_call: TRBV2; clone_size: .; j_call: TRBJ1-2; d_call: .; cdr3_nt: TGTGCCAGCTCTCCGGGACCCGGGAACTATGGCTACACCTTC; cdr3_aa: CASSPGPGNYGYTF
v_call: TRBV5-1; clone_size: .; j_call: TRBJ2-5; d_call: .; cdr3_nt: TGCGCCAGCAGCCCACAAAGCCCAGGGGAGACCCAGTACTTC; cdr3_aa: CASSPQSPGETQYF
v_call: TRBV28; clone_size: .; j_call: TRBJ2-1; d_call: TRBD2; cdr3_nt: TGTGCCAGCATAGCGGGGGGTATAAATGAGCAGTTCTTC; cdr3_aa: CASIAGGINEQFF
v_call: TRBV5-1; clone_size: .; j_call: TRBJ2-7; d_call: .; cdr3_nt: TGCGCCAGCAGCTTGCATTCAGGCCAGGGCGAGCAGTACTTC; cdr3_aa: CASSLHSGQGEQYF
v_call: TRBV19; clone_size: few; j_call: TRBJ1-2; d_call: TRBD1; cdr3_nt: TGTGCCAGTAGTAATGAAGACAGGGCCGGCTACACCTTC; cdr3_aa: CASSNEDRAGYTF
v_call: TRBV7-9; clone_size: few; j_call: TRBJ2-2; d_call: .; cdr3_nt: TGTGCCAACCACCAGCGATCGAACACCGGGGAGCTGTTTTTT; cdr3_aa: CANHQRSNTGELFF
v_call: TRBV29-1; clone_size: .; j_call: TRBJ2-3; d_call: TRBD2; cdr3_nt: TGCAGCGCGGATAGCGGGGGGTCGTCAGATACGCAGTATTTT; cdr3_aa: CSADSGGSSDTQYF
v_call: TRBV9; clone_size: few; j_call: TRBJ1-1; d_call: .; cdr3_nt: TGTGCCAGCAGCCCTCGTATGGGAAGAGAAGCTTTCTTT; cdr3_aa: CASSPRMGREAFF
v_call: TRBV28; clone_size: .; j_call: TRBJ2-7; d_call: TRBD1; cdr3_nt: TGTGCCACCAGGGGACAGATCTCCTACGAGCAGTACTTC; cdr3_aa: CATRGQISYEQYF
v_call: TRBV19; clone_size: .; j_call: TRBJ1-2; d_call: .; cdr3_nt: TGTGCCAGCAGCCGAAATAAGGACGGGAACTATGGCTACACCTTC; cdr3_aa: CASSRNKDGNYGYTF
v_call: TRBV30; clone_size: .; j_call: TRBJ1-1; d_call: .; cdr3_nt: TGTGCCTGGAGTGTGATGATGAACACTGAAGCTTTCTTT; cdr3_aa: CAWSVMMNTEAFF
v_call: TRBV30; clone_size: .; j_call: TRBJ1-1; d_call: .; cdr3_nt: TGTGCCTGGGGGGAAAAGAGGAACACTGAAGCTTTCTTT; cdr3_aa: CAWGEKRNTEAFF